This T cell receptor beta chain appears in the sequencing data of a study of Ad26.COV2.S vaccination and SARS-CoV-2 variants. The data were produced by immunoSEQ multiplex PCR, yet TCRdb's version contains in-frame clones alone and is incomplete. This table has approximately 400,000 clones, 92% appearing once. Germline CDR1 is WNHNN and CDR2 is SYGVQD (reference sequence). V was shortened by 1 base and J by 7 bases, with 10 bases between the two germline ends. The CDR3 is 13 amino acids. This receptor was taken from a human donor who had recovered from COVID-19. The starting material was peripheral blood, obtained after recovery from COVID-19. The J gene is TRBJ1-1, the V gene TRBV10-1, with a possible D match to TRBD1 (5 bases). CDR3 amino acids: CASSEYRRSEAFF. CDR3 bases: TGCGCCAGCAGTGAGTACAGGAGAAGTGAAGCTTTCTTT.